This T cell receptor (beta chain) was identified during a study of blood T cell repertoires in COVID-19. Germline loops: CDR1 SEHNR, CDR2 FQNEAQ (reference sequence). This CDR3 comprises 17 residues. With V trimmed by 1 base and J by 5 bases, 8 bases remained unmatched. Sequenced by immunoSEQ multiplex PCR; TCRdb stores in-frame clones only, minus some. This table has some 340,000 clones, over 80% appearing once. This clone was seen a handful of times. Material for sequencing was PBMCs or T cells enriched from blood (not recorded which). The receptor was derived from a woman between 50 and 59 years old who had recovered from COVID-19. V is TRBV7-9 and J is TRBJ2-1, with 10 bases aligning to TRBD2. The CDR3 DNA reads as TGTGCCAGCAGCTTAGGGCCGGGACTAGCGCGACACAATGAGCAGTTCTTC. Translated, it gives CASSLGPGLARHNEQFF.